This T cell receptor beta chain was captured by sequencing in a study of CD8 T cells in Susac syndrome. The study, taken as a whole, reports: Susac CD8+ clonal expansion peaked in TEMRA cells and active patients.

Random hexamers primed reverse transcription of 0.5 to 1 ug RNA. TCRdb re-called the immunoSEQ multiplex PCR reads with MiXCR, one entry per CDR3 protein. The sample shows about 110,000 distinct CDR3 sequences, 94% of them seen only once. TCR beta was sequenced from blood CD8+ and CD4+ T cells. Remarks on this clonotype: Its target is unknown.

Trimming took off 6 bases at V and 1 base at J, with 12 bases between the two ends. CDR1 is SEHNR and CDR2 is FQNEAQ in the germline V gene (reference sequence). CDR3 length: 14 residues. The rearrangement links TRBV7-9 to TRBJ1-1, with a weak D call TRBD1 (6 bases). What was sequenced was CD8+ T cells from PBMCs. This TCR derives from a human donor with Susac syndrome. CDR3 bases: TGTGCCAGCAGGCCATTGACAGGGAACACTGAAGCTTTCTTT. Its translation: CASRPLTGNTEAFF.